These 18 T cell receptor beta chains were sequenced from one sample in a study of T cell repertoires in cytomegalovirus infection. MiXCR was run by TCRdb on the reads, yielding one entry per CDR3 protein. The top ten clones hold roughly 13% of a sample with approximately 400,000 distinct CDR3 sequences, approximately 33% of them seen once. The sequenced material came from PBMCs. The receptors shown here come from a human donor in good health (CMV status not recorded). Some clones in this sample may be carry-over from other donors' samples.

For the CDR3, the DNA is TGTGCCAGCAGCTTAGGGACCGGAGAAGCTTTCTTT. Its protein is CASSLGTGEAFF. V usage is TRBV7-9 and J usage is TRBJ1-1; D gene ambiguous. This CDR3 is built from 12 residues. The germline V gene has CDR1 SEHNR and CDR2 FQNEAQ (reference sequence). Trimming shortened V by 1 base and J by 8 bases, and 8 bases separated the two germline ends.

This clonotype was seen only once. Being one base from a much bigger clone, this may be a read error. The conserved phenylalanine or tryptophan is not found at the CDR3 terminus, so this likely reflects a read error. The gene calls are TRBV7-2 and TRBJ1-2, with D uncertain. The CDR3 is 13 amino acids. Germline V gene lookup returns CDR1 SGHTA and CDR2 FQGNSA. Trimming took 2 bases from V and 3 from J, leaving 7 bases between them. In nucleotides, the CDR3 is TGTGCCAGCAGCTTAACAGATCACTATGGCTACACCTTA. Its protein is CASSLTDHYGYTL.

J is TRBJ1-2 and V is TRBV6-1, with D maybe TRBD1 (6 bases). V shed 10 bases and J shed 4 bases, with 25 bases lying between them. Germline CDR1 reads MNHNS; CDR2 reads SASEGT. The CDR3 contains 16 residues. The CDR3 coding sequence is TGTGCCATCACCCCGGGACATCCTAGGGTCGGCTATGGCTACACCTTC. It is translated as CAITPGHPRVGYGYTF.

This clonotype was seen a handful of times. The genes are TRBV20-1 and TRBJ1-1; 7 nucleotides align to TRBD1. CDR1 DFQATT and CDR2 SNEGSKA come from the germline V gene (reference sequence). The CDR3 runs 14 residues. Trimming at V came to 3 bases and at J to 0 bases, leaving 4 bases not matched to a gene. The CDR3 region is CSASRRGVNTEAFF. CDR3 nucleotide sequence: TGCAGTGCTAGTCGCAGGGGGGTGAACACTGAAGCTTTCTTT.

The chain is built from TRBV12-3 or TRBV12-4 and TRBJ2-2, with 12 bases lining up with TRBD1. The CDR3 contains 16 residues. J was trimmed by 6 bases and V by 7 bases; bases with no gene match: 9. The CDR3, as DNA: TGTGCCAGCAAACAACCCGGGACAGGGGGCTCCGGGGAGCTGTTTTTT. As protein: CASKQPGTGGSGELFF.

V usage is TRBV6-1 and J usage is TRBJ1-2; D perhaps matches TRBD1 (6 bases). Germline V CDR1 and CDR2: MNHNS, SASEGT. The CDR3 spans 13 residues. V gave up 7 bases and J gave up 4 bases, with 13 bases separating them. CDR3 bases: TGTGCCAGCACCAACGGGGGGCCCTATGGCTACACCTTC. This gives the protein CASTNGGPYGYTF.

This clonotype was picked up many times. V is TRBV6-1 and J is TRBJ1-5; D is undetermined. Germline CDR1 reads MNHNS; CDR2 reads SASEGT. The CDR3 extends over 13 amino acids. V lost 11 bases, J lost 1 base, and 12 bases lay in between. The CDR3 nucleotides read TGTGCCTCACAAAGGGCCAGCAATCAGCCCCAGCATTTT. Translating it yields CASQRASNQPQHF.

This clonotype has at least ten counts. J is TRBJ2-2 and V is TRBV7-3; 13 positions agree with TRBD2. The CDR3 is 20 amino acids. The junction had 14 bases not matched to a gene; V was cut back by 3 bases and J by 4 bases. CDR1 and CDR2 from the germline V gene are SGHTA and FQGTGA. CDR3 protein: CASSLRMGTSGGASTGELFF. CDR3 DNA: TGTGCCAGCAGCTTGAGGATGGGAACTAGCGGGGGGGCGAGCACCGGGGAGCTGTTTTTT.

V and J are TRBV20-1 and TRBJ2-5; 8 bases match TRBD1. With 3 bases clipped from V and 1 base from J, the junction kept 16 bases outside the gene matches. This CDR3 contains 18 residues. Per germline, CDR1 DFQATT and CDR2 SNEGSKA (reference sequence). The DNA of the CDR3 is TGCAGTGCTAGCCGTAAAAGTCGGGACAGGATCTTCCAAGAGACCCAGTACTTC. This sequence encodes CSASRKSRDRIFQETQYF.

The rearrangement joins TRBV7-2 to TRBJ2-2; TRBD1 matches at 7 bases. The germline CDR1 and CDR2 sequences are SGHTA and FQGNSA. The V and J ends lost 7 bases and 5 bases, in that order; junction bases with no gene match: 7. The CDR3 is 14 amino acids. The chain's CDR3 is CASKGQGVTGELFF. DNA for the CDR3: TGTGCCAGCAAGGGCCAGGGGGTAACCGGGGAGCTGTTTTTT.

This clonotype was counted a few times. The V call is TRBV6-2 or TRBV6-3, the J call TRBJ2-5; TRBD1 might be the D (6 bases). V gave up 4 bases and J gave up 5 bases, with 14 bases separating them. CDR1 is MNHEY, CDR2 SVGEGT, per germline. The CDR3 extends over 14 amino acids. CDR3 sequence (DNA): TGTGCCAGCAGTTCCAGGGGCGGAGAGGAGACCCAGTACTTC. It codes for CASSSRGGEETQYF.

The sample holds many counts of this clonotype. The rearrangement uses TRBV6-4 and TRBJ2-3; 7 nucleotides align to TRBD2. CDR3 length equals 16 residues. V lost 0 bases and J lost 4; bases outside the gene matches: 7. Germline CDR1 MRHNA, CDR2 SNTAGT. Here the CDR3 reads CASSDSGRGSADTQYF. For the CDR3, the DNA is TGTGCCAGCAGTGACTCGGGGCGGGGGAGCGCAGATACGCAGTATTTT.

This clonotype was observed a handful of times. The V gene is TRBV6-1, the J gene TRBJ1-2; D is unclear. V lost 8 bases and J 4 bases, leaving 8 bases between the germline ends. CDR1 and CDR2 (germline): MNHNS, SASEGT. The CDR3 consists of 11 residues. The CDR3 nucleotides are TGTGCCAGCGTTCTTGGCTATGGCTACACCTTC. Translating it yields CASVLGYGYTF.

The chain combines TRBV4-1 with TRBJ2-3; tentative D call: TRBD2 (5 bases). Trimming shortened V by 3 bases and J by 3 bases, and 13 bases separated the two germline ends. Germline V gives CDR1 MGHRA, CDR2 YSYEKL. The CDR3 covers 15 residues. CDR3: CASSHGVDKTDTQYF. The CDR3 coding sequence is TGCGCCAGCAGCCACGGGGTAGATAAGACAGATACGCAGTATTTT.

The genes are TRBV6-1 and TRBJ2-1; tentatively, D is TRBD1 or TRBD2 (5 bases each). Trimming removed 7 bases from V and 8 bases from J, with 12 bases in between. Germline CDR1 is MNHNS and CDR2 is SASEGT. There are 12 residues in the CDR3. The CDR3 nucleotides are TGTGCCAGCACCCGACAGAGGGATGAGCAGTTCTTC. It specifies CASTRQRDEQFF.

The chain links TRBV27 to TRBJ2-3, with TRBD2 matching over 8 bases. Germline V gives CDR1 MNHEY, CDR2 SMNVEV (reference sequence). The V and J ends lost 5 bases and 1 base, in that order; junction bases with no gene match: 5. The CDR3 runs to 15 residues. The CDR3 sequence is CASSLSGVGTDTQYF. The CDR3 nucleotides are TGTGCCAGCAGTCTTAGCGGGGTAGGCACAGATACGCAGTATTTT.

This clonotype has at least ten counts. Here the CDR3 DNA reads TGTGCCAGCAGCCCGGCACGAGGCAGCCCTAACTATGGCTACACCTTC. Translation: CASSPARGSPNYGYTF. The rearrangement joins TRBV7-2 to TRBJ1-2; D not certain. With 5 bases removed from V and 0 bases from J, the gap between germline ends came to 16 bases. From germline, CDR1 is SGHTA and CDR2 FQGNSA. The CDR3 contains 16 residues.

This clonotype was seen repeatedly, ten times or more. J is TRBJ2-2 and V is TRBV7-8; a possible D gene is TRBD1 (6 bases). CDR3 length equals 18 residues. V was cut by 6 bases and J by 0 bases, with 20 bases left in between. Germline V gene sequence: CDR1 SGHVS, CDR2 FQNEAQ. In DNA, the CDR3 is TGTGCCAGCAGGGGGACATTACGTAAATCCTCGAACACCGGGGAGCTGTTTTTT. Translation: CASRGTLRKSSNTGELFF.